Presented here are 21 T cell receptor beta chains from one specimen sequenced in a study of shared clonotypes between healthy human individuals. The naive CD8 population came from CD45RO-negative cells selected for CCR7, without terminally differentiated effector memory CD45RA+ cells. Only in-frame clones appear in the TCRdb table, and some are missing; sequencing was by immunoSEQ multiplex PCR. The sample lists about 2,200,000 clones, about 92% occurring once. The specimen was naive CD8+ T cells from PBMCs. The receptors shown here come from a man between 18 and 35 years old in good health. Some clones in this sample may be carry-over from other donors' samples.

The chain employs TRBV7-9 and TRBJ2-1, with D possibly matching TRBD1 (5 bases). The CDR3 has 15 residues. Germline CDR1 reads SEHNR; CDR2 reads FQNEAQ (reference sequence). V was pared by 5 bases and J by 2 bases, with 13 bases between. The CDR3 DNA reads as TGTGCCAGCAGCCAAGGGGTTCCGGCCTACAATGAGCAGTTCTTC. Amino acid sequence: CASSQGVPAYNEQFF. The variable domain in full, completed from reference TRBV7-9 and TRBJ2-1, reads DTGVSQNPRHKITKRGQNVTFRCDPISEHNRLYWYRQTLGQGPEFLTYFQNEAQLEKSRLLSDRFSAERPKGSFSTLEIQRTEQGDSAMYLCASSQGVPAYNEQFFGPGTRLTVL.

This clone occurred a few times. This chain connects TRBV9 to TRBJ1-1, with no clear D. Germline CDR1 and CDR2: SGDLS and YYNGEE. V was shortened by 3 bases and J by 4 bases, with 10 bases between the two germline ends. This CDR3 region has 13 residues. CDR3 sequence: CASSGPLGTEAFF. The CDR3 coding sequence is TGTGCCAGCAGCGGACCCTTGGGCACTGAAGCTTTCTTT.

The chain employs TRBV19 and TRBJ2-7, with 11 bases matching TRBD2. V was pared by 6 bases and J by 2 bases, with 15 bases of the junction left unmatched. This CDR3 comprises 18 residues. Germline V lookup: CDR1 LNHDA, CDR2 SQIVND (reference sequence). The CDR3 sequence: CASSPGPSSGLAAYEQYF. In DNA, the CDR3 is TGTGCCAGTAGCCCAGGGCCCAGCTCGGGACTAGCGGCCTACGAGCAGTACTTC.

To note about this clone: The sample contains more than one DNA sequence encoding this CDR3. The V gene is TRBV7-8, the J gene TRBJ2-1; maybe TRBD2 (5 bases). Germline assignment: CDR1 SGHVS and CDR2 FQNEAQ. CDR3 length: 13 amino acids. V lost 4 bases and J 3 bases, leaving 7 bases between the germline ends. The CDR3 protein is CASSSSSYNEQFF. The CDR3 DNA follows: TGTGCCAGCAGCTCTAGCAGCTACAATGAGCAGTTCTTC.

J is TRBJ2-2 and V is TRBV7-9; D not resolved. Between the trimmed V and J ends, which lost 4 bases and 1 base, there was a span of 10 bases. Germline CDR1 and CDR2: SEHNR and FQNEAQ (reference sequence). The CDR3 spans 15 residues. DNA of the CDR3: TGTGCCAGCAGCTCCGACTGGCAGAACACCGGGGAGCTGTTTTTT. Translated, it gives CASSSDWQNTGELFF. The full variable domain, rest sourced from reference TRBV7-9 and TRBJ2-2, is DTGVSQNPRHKITKRGQNVTFRCDPISEHNRLYWYRQTLGQGPEFLTYFQNEAQLEKSRLLSDRFSAERPKGSFSTLEIQRTEQGDSAMYLCASSSDWQNTGELFFGEGSRLTVL.

The chain couples TRBV7-9 to TRBJ2-7; 9 nucleotides align to TRBD2. CDR3 length: 15 residues. Trimming removed 8 bases from V and 5 bases from J; junction bases left unmatched: 13. Per germline, CDR1 SEHNR and CDR2 FQNEAQ (reference sequence). CDR3 in DNA: TGTGCCAGCCGGCTAGGGGCGGGAGGGCCCGACGAGCAGTACTTC. Its protein is CASRLGAGGPDEQYF.

This sequence joins TRBV4-1 and TRBJ1-2; possibly TRBD1 for D (5 bases). Per the germline V gene, CDR1 is MGHRA and CDR2 is YSYEKL. Trimming took off 0 bases at V and 4 bases at J, with 12 bases between the two ends. The CDR3 is 15 residues long. Here the CDR3 DNA reads TGCGCCAGCAGCCAAGAACTCCCGGGGGGCTATGGCTACACCTTC. Translation: CASSQELPGGYGYTF.

The rearrangement joins TRBV27 to TRBJ2-2, with unresolved D. The CDR3 has 14 residues. Per germline, CDR1 MNHEY and CDR2 SMNVEV (reference sequence). V lost 5 bases, J lost 8 bases, and 15 bases lay in between. CDR3 in DNA: TGTGCCAGCAGTGAGACTTACGGTGTAGGGGAGCTGTTTTTT. Translating gives CASSETYGVGELFF.

The CDR3: CASSPRGGVYSYEQYF. Written as DNA, the CDR3 is TGTGCCAGCAGTCCGAGGGGCGGGGTTTACTCCTACGAGCAGTACTTC. V usage is TRBV28 and J usage is TRBJ2-7; tentatively, D is TRBD2 (6 bases). Trimming left V 5 bases short and J 0 bases short, with 17 bases between. Germline-derived CDR1 and CDR2 are MDHEN and SYDVKM. The CDR3 loop spans 16 amino acids.

The gene calls are TRBV9 and TRBJ2-2; no clear D. Per the germline V gene, CDR1 is SGDLS and CDR2 is YYNGEE. CDR3 size: 16 residues. Trimming shortened V by 2 bases and J by 5 bases, and 16 bases separated the two germline ends. The CDR3 DNA reads as TGTGCCAGCAGCGTTAGAGGCGACCCGTCGACCGGGGAGCTGTTTTTT. As protein: CASSVRGDPSTGELFF.

This chain links TRBV5-1 with TRBJ2-7; 7 nucleotides align to TRBD2. The CDR3 contains 16 residues. The junction had 10 bases not matched to a gene; V was cut back by 4 bases and J by 0 bases. Per the germline V gene, CDR1 is SGHRS and CDR2 is YFSETQ. Here the CDR3 DNA reads TGCGCCAGCAGCAGGGAGACTAGCCGGAGCTCCTACGAGCAGTACTTC. This codes for CASSRETSRSSYEQYF.

The chain recombines TRBV9 with TRBJ2-3; TRBD2 agrees at 11 bases. The length of the CDR3 is 16 residues. V lost 0 bases to trimming and J lost 4 bases; unmatched junction nucleotides: 4. Germline-derived CDR1 and CDR2 are SGDLS and YYNGEE. The CDR3 nucleotides read TGTGCCAGCAGCGTAGAATTAGCGGGAGGGCCAGATACGCAGTATTTT. This translates into CASSVELAGGPDTQYF.

V gene TRBV5-4 combines with J gene TRBJ2-5; 9 bases are shared with TRBD1. V lost 4 bases to trimming and J lost 7 bases; unmatched junction nucleotides: 14. Per the germline V gene, CDR1 is SGHNT and CDR2 is YYREEE (reference sequence). CDR3 size: 16 residues. The CDR3 sequence is CASSPTGTGPGRTQYF. CDR3 DNA: TGTGCCAGCAGCCCAACCGGGACAGGGCCAGGGAGGACCCAGTACTTC.

The gene calls are TRBV4-2 and TRBJ2-3, with a tentative D call TRBD1 (5 bases). Trimming removed 0 bases at V and 6 bases at J, with 10 bases between. This CDR3 contains 14 residues. CDR1 is LGHNA, CDR2 YNFKEQ, per germline. The CDR3 protein is CASSQDKGLDTQYF. CDR3 bases: TGTGCCAGCAGCCAAGATAAGGGGCTGGATACGCAGTATTTT.

Points on this clone: Additional DNA sequences in this sample encode the identical CDR3. The V and J genes are TRBV7-9 and TRBJ2-7; D is undetermined. CDR3 size: 13 residues. V was shortened by 1 base and J by 3 bases, with 7 bases between the two germline ends. The germline V gene encodes CDR1 SEHNR and CDR2 FQNEAQ (reference sequence). The CDR3 loop is CASSLVSGYEQYF. DNA of the CDR3: TGTGCCAGCAGCTTAGTTTCGGGCTACGAGCAGTACTTC.

The rearrangement links TRBV28 to TRBJ1-2, with D hard to call. CDR3 length: 15 residues. Germline loops: CDR1 MDHEN, CDR2 SYDVKM. V shed 3 bases and J shed 0 bases, with 11 bases lying between them. CDR3 nucleotides: TGTGCCAGCAGTTTTAATCCGGATTCTAACTATGGCTACACCTTC. Residues: CASSFNPDSNYGYTF.

The chain has TRBV10-3 and TRBJ2-5, with D tentatively TRBD2 (6 bases). The CDR3 consists of 15 residues. Germline CDR1 is ENHRY and CDR2 is SYGVKD. With 3 bases removed from V and 4 bases from J, the gap between germline ends came to 15 bases. CDR3 nucleotides: TGTGCCATCAGTGAACCTGGGGTTAGCGGAGAGACCCAGTACTTC. It is translated as CAISEPGVSGETQYF.

The chain is built from TRBV5-1 and TRBJ1-1; D ambiguous. The CDR3 runs to 15 residues. From germline, CDR1 is SGHRS and CDR2 YFSETQ. Between the trimmed V and J ends, which lost 1 base and 1 base, there was a span of 11 bases. The CDR3 nucleotides are TGCGCCAGCAGCTTGTCACAGTCCCCGAACACTGAAGCTTTCTTT. As protein: CASSLSQSPNTEAFF.

The chain uses TRBV6-4 and TRBJ2-2; 11 positions agree with TRBD1. The length of the CDR3 is 16 residues. The trim removed 4 bases at V and 2 bases at J, leaving 3 bases unmatched. Germline V CDR1 and CDR2: MRHNA, SNTAGT. The CDR3 spells CASSVGTGGNTGELFF. Here the CDR3 DNA reads TGTGCCAGCAGTGTCGGGACAGGGGGAAACACCGGGGAGCTGTTTTTT.

CDR3 coding DNA: TGTGCCAGCAGCTTAGGACTAGCGGGCACAGATACGCAGTATTTT. As protein: CASSLGLAGTDTQYF. The chain is built from TRBV7-2 and TRBJ2-3; 9 positions match TRBD2. Trimming removed 1 base from V and 1 base from J; junction bases left unmatched: 0. Germline-derived CDR1 and CDR2 are SGHTA and FQGNSA. The CDR3 has 15 amino acids.

The CDR3 here is CASSSRSGYNEQFF. The CDR3 coding sequence is TGTGCCAGCAGTTCGAGATCCGGGTACAATGAGCAGTTCTTC. The chain joins TRBV28 to TRBJ2-1; D call uncertain. Germline CDR1 reads MDHEN; CDR2 reads SYDVKM. CDR3 length equals 14 residues. V was trimmed by 4 bases and J by 4 bases, leaving 11 bases between them.